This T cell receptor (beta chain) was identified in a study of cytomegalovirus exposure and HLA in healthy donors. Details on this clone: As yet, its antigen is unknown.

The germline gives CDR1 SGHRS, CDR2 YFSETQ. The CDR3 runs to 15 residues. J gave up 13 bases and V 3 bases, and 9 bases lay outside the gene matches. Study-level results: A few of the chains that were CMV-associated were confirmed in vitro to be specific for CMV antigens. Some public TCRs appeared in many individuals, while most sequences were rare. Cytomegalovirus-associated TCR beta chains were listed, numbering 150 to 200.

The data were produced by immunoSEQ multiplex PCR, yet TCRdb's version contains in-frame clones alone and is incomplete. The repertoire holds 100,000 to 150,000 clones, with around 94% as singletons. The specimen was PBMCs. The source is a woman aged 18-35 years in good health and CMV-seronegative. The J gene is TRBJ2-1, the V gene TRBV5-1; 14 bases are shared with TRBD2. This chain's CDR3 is CASSWGTSGSVTQFF. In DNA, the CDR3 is TGCGCCAGCAGCTGGGGGACTAGCGGGAGCGTTACCCAGTTCTTC.